This TCR beta chain was recorded in a study of blood T cell repertoires in COVID-19. Using immunoSEQ multiplex PCR, the repertoire was profiled, and TCRdb retains in-frame clones only, with some absent. Altogether 85,000 to 130,000 clones are present, about 86% being singletons, with the ten largest covering 2.7%. The study recruited people aged roughly 18 to 95 years across about two dozen US areas. With 5 bases removed from V and 2 bases from J, the gap between germline ends came to 10 bases. Looked up from germline, CDR1 is SGHAT and CDR2 is FQNNGV. The CDR3 runs 13 residues. The chain links TRBV11-2 to TRBJ2-7, with a weak D call TRBD1 (6 bases). The sample was PBMCs or T cells enriched from blood (not recorded which). This TCR was recovered from a woman between 50 and 59 years old who had recovered from COVID-19. The CDR3 spells CASSQGNTYEQYF. The CDR3 bases are TGTGCCAGCAGCCAGGGGAATACCTACGAGCAGTACTTC.